The 29 T cell receptor beta chains below come from one sample, sequenced in a study of cytomegalovirus exposure and HLA in healthy donors. Researchers ran the PCR with 60 Vbeta and 13 Jbeta primers. Sequencing used immunoSEQ multiplex PCR; TCRdb keeps in-frame clones, though not all of them. The data contain 150,000 to 200,000 clones, around four fifths of them seen just once; the ten biggest clones take up 1.4% to 1.5%. Source material: PBMCs. The receptor source for this set is a woman younger than 45 in good health and CMV-seropositive.

This rearrangement joins TRBV6-1 to TRBJ1-4, with D perhaps matching TRBD1 (5 bases). The CDR3 contains 13 residues. Looked up from germline, CDR1 is MNHNS and CDR2 is SASEGT. Deletions cut 1 base from V and 8 bases from J, with 8 bases between. The CDR3 DNA follows: TGTGCCAGCAGTGAAGTGGGGGGAGAAAAACTGTTTTTT. Protein sequence: CASSEVGGEKLFF.

This chain uses TRBV18 with TRBJ1-3; D remains ambiguous. V shed 2 bases and J shed 2 bases, with 10 bases lying between them. This CDR3 has 15 amino acids. From germline, CDR1 is KGHSH and CDR2 LQKENI. The CDR3 loop reads CASSPKGAAGNTIYF. In DNA form, the CDR3 reads TGTGCCAGCTCACCAAAGGGAGCTGCTGGAAACACCATATATTTT. Filled out from reference TRBV18 and TRBJ1-3, the complete variable domain reads NAGVMQNPRHLVRRRGQEARLRCSPMKGHSHVYWYRQLPEEGLKFMVYLQKENIIDESGMPKERFSAEFPKEGPSILRIQQVVRGDSAAYFCASSPKGAAGNTIYFGEGSWLTVV.

This clone was detected a few times. The chain couples TRBV25-1 to TRBJ1-4; 8 nucleotides line up with TRBD1. The CDR3 has 17 residues. Germline assignment: CDR1 MGHDK and CDR2 SYGVNS. V gave up 7 bases and J gave up 0 bases; unmatched junction bases: 10. DNA of the CDR3: TGTGCCAGCACCGGACAGGGTATAGAATCAACTAATGAAAAACTGTTTTTT. This gives the protein CASTGQGIESTNEKLFF.

This clone has a single count. The chain has TRBV6-5 and TRBJ2-5, with D perhaps TRBD1 (5 bases). Germline CDR1 is MNHEY and CDR2 is SVGAGI. Trimming took 5 bases from V and 2 from J, leaving 9 bases between them. The CDR3 runs 13 residues. In DNA form, the CDR3 reads TGTGCCAGCAGTGACAGCATACAAGAGACCCAGTACTTC. It translates to CASSDSIQETQYF.

This clone was observed a few times. This chain joins TRBV6-1 and TRBJ1-4; perhaps TRBD1 as D (6 bases). CDR1 and CDR2 from the germline V gene are MNHNS and SASEGT. This CDR3 has 16 amino acids. Trimming took 0 bases from V and 8 from J, leaving 16 bases between them. CDR3 sequence (DNA): TGTGCCAGCAGTGAAGCTCAAGGCAGGGGTATGGAAAAACTGTTTTTT. It encodes CASSEAQGRGMEKLFF.

This clone was recorded a few times. The CDR3 DNA is TGTGCCAGCACCGGGGGGGACAGGGTCTACGAGCAGTACTTC. Its translation: CASTGGDRVYEQYF. The V and J genes are TRBV6-5 and TRBJ2-7; a possible D gene is TRBD1 (9 bases). The CDR3 covers 14 residues. CDR1 is MNHEY, CDR2 SVGAGI, per germline. V was shortened by 7 bases and J by 3 bases, with 16 bases between the two germline ends.

The chain joins TRBV10-3 to TRBJ2-1; a possible D gene is TRBD2 (6 bases). V dropped 10 bases and J dropped 8 bases, with 18 bases sitting between them. The CDR3 sequence is 13 residues long. The V gene's germline CDR1 is ENHRY and CDR2 SYGVKD. Written as DNA, the CDR3 is TGTGCCACCTCGGGACTTAACGTGGATGAGCAGTTCTTC. Protein: CATSGLNVDEQFF.

This clone was found a few times. This chain connects TRBV30 to TRBJ1-1; TRBD1 might be the D (6 bases). Deletions cut 6 bases from V and 3 bases from J, with 23 bases between. The CDR3 sequence is 16 residues long. Germline-derived CDR1 and CDR2 are GTSNPN and SVGIG (reference sequence). The CDR3 loop is CACSPGHPFGDTEAFF. In DNA form, the CDR3 reads TGTGCCTGCTCCCCGGGACACCCCTTCGGGGACACTGAAGCTTTCTTT.

The rearrangement links TRBV18 to TRBJ2-5; 9 bases agree with TRBD2. Germline-derived CDR1 and CDR2 are KGHSH and LQKENI. J gave up 2 bases and V 3 bases, and 10 bases lay outside the gene matches. This CDR3 region has 17 residues. The CDR3 sequence: CASSPLAGVGTQETQYF. DNA for the CDR3: TGTGCCAGCTCACCTTTAGCGGGAGTGGGGACGCAAGAGACCCAGTACTTC.

This sequence joins TRBV7-9 and TRBJ2-7, with D maybe TRBD2 (6 bases). The CDR3 extends over 13 amino acids. Trimming took 4 bases from V and 4 from J, leaving 11 bases between them. Germline V gives CDR1 SEHNR, CDR2 FQNEAQ (reference sequence). In DNA, the CDR3 is TGTGCCAGCAGCTCCCGGGAGAGGTACGAGCAGTACTTC. This codes for CASSSRERYEQYF.

V and J are TRBV11-2 and TRBJ2-3; D might be TRBD2 (6 bases). V lost 4 bases, J lost 2 bases, and 10 bases lay in between. CDR3 size: 14 residues. The germline V gene has CDR1 SGHAT and CDR2 FQNNGV. CDR3 region: CASSWGLNTDTQYF. As DNA, the CDR3 is TGTGCCAGCAGCTGGGGACTCAACACAGATACGCAGTATTTT.

V usage is TRBV27 and J usage is TRBJ1-4, with 8 bases matching TRBD1. The CDR3 sequence is 14 residues long. From germline, CDR1 is MNHEY and CDR2 SMNVEV (reference sequence). Losses at the gene ends were 5 bases for V and 8 bases for J; bases not matched to a gene: 7. CDR3 sequence reads: CASSTTGGREKLFF. DNA for the CDR3: TGTGCCAGCAGTACCACAGGGGGGAGGGAAAAACTGTTTTTT.

V is TRBV9 and J is TRBJ2-2, with 8 bases that match TRBD2. CDR1 SGDLS and CDR2 YYNGEE come from the germline V gene. This CDR3 is 17 amino acids long. The trim removed 0 bases at V and 1 base at J, leaving 5 bases unmatched. CDR3 nucleotide sequence: TGTGCCAGCAGCGTAGCAAAGACTAGCGTGAACACCGGGGAGCTGTTTTTT. This encodes CASSVAKTSVNTGELFF.

The V call is TRBV11-3, the J call TRBJ1-1, with D unresolved. The CDR3 consists of 13 residues. The germline V gene encodes CDR1 SGHNT and CDR2 YENEEA. Trimming removed 1 base from V and 1 base from J, with 4 bases in between. Here the CDR3 DNA reads TGTGCCAGCAGCTTAGCACAGAACACTGAAGCTTTCTTT. This translates into CASSLAQNTEAFF.

The chain employs TRBV9 and TRBJ2-5, with a possible D match to TRBD2 (5 bases). The CDR3 is 17 residues long. CDR1 is SGDLS, CDR2 YYNGEE, per germline. Trimming removed 0 bases at V and 2 bases at J, with 17 bases between. CDR3: CASSVGVSSRQQETQYF. The CDR3 DNA reads as TGTGCCAGCAGCGTAGGGGTGTCTAGCAGGCAACAAGAGACCCAGTACTTC. The full variable domain, rest sourced from reference TRBV9 and TRBJ2-5, is DSGVTQTPKHLITATGQRVTLRCSPRSGDLSVYWYQQSLDQGLQFLIQYYNGEERAKGNILERFSAQQFPDLHSELNLSSLELGDSALYFCASSVGVSSRQQETQYFGPGTRLLVL.

The DNA of the CDR3 is TGTGCAAGTCGCTTAGAAGAGGAGACAGGGGGCTGTGGCAATCAGCCCCAGCATTTT. Translation: CASRLEEETGGCGNQPQHF. This rearrangement joins TRBV12-2 to TRBJ1-5; the table's TRBD1 call for D was not verified on the DNA. TRBV12-2 counts as a pseudogene. The CDR3 consists of 19 residues.

This chain connects TRBV6-5 to TRBJ2-7; 8 bases agree with TRBD2. With V trimmed by 8 bases and J by 5 bases, 11 bases remained unmatched. CDR3 length: 14 residues. From germline, CDR1 is MNHEY and CDR2 SVGAGI. CDR3: CASRKSGSINEQYF. The CDR3 DNA follows: TGTGCCAGCCGAAAAAGCGGGAGTATAAACGAGCAGTACTTC.

The V call is TRBV20-1, the J call TRBJ2-1; 7 nucleotides align to TRBD2. The CDR3 contains 11 residues. In germline, CDR1 is DFQATT, CDR2 SNEGSKA (reference sequence). V shed 3 bases and J 7 bases; nucleotides not matched to a gene: 0. In DNA form, the CDR3 reads TGCAGTGCTAGCGGGGGGAATGAGCAGTTCTTC. This translates into CSASGGNEQFF.

The chain carries TRBV18 and TRBJ1-1; 7 bases map to TRBD1. The junction had 6 bases not matched to a gene; V was cut back by 6 bases and J by 5 bases. The germline V gene encodes CDR1 KGHSH and CDR2 LQKENI. The CDR3 has 13 amino acids. The chain's CDR3 is CASSRDRETEAFF. CDR3 nucleotides: TGTGCCAGCTCGCGAGACAGGGAGACTGAAGCTTTCTTT.

The chain joins TRBV6-5 to TRBJ2-7; TRBD1 agrees at 8 bases. This CDR3 contains 15 residues. With 5 bases clipped from V and 0 bases from J, the junction kept 6 bases outside the gene matches. Germline V lookup: CDR1 MNHEY, CDR2 SVGAGI. This CDR3 reads CASSAGQAGSYEQYF. CDR3 coding DNA: TGTGCCAGCAGTGCGGGACAGGCAGGCTCCTACGAGCAGTACTTC.

As for this clone: This specimen includes other DNA sequences encoding the same CDR3. This chain joins TRBV5-1 and TRBJ2-2; D is unresolved. There are 13 residues in the CDR3. V gave up 3 bases and J gave up 1 base, with 4 bases separating them. Germline V lookup: CDR1 SGHRS, CDR2 YFSETQ. CDR3: CASSSGNTGELFF. The CDR3 coding sequence is TGCGCCAGCAGCTCGGGGAACACCGGGGAGCTGTTTTTT.

This clone has more than one count but fewer than ten. The chain is built from TRBV12-2 and TRBJ2-7; TRBD2, as called in the table, went unchecked against the DNA. TRBV12-2 is a known pseudogene. The CDR3 has 16 amino acids. The CDR3, as DNA: TGTGCAAGTCGCTTAGTCGGGCTAGCGGAGGCCTACGAGCAGTACTTC. This sequence encodes CASRLVGLAEAYEQYF.

This clone has just a few counts. The J gene is TRBJ2-1, the V gene TRBV27; TRBD2 matches at 8 bases. The junction had 4 bases not matched to a gene; V was cut back by 2 bases and J by 4 bases. CDR1 and CDR2 from the germline V gene are MNHEY and SMNVEV (reference sequence). This CDR3 region has 15 residues. The CDR3 is CASSLRLAQYNEQFF. The CDR3 nucleotides are TGTGCCAGCAGTTTAAGACTAGCGCAATACAATGAGCAGTTCTTC.

This chain joins TRBV27 and TRBJ2-1, with 10 bases matching TRBD1. Germline V gene lookup returns CDR1 MNHEY and CDR2 SMNVEV (reference sequence). Unmatched junction bases numbered 14, after V lost 8 bases and J lost 4 bases. This CDR3 has 17 amino acids. Here the CDR3 DNA reads TGTGCCAGCGCTCGGAGGGACTGGGACAGGGGTTACAATGAGCAGTTCTTC. Translated, it gives CASARRDWDRGYNEQFF.

This clone was seen just once. The DNA of the CDR3 is TGTGCCAGCAGTTACTCGGAGGGCGATGGCTACACCTTC. Encoded protein: CASSYSEGDGYTF. The V gene is TRBV6-5, the J gene TRBJ1-2; D ambiguous. CDR1 is MNHEY, CDR2 SVGAGI, per germline. The CDR3 contains 13 residues. Trimming left V 0 bases short and J 6 bases short, with 8 bases between.

This clone was seen a handful of times. V gene TRBV5-5 combines with J gene TRBJ1-1, with D unresolved. The V end lost 0 bases, the J end lost 4 bases, and 13 bases lay between the germline ends. From germline, CDR1 is SGHKS and CDR2 YYEKEE (reference sequence). CDR3 length: 15 residues. In nucleotides, the CDR3 is TGTGCCAGCAGCTTGGTTTGGGGAGAAGGCACTGAAGCTTTCTTT. This sequence encodes CASSLVWGEGTEAFF.

CDR3 sequence: CASSPDSGGYGYTF. The DNA for the CDR3 is TGTGCCAGCAGTCCGGATAGCGGGGGCTATGGCTACACCTTC. The V and J genes are TRBV5-5 and TRBJ1-2; tentatively, D is TRBD1 (5 bases). CDR1 and CDR2 (germline): SGHKS, YYEKEE (reference sequence). CDR3 length: 14 residues. V was shortened by 5 bases and J by 4 bases, with 15 bases between the two germline ends.

This clone was recorded only once. CDR3 residues: CASSSYRETPNTGELFF. The CDR3 DNA reads as TGTGCCAGCAGTTCATACAGGGAGACACCGAACACCGGGGAGCTGTTTTTT. The chain recombines TRBV28 with TRBJ2-2, with D perhaps TRBD1 (6 bases). In germline, CDR1 is MDHEN, CDR2 SYDVKM. Trimming removed 4 bases from V and 0 bases from J, with 15 bases in between. The length of the CDR3 is 17 residues.

The V gene is TRBV30, the J gene TRBJ1-1; weak D call: TRBD1 (5 bases). Germline V gives CDR1 GTSNPN, CDR2 SVGIG (reference sequence). The CDR3 loop spans 14 amino acids. V was cut by 3 bases and J by 5 bases, with 16 bases left in between. Here the CDR3 DNA reads TGTGCCTGGAGCCTTGGGGCAGGGATTACTGAAGCTTTCTTT. The encoded protein is CAWSLGAGITEAFF.